The 18 T cell receptor beta chains below come from one sample, sequenced in a study of cytomegalovirus exposure and HLA in healthy donors. Primers included in the PCR were 60 Vbeta and 13 Jbeta primers. Produced via immunoSEQ multiplex PCR; TCRdb's table is partial and in-frame only. The sample consists of some 190,000 clones, 70% to 85% of them appearing once. The sample was PBMCs. These receptors all stem from a man aged 18 to 30 in good health and CMV-seronegative.

The genes are TRBV7-2 and TRBJ2-3, with 9 positions matching TRBD1. Trimming at V came to 6 bases and at J to 1 base, leaving 5 bases not matched to a gene. CDR3 length: 15 residues. CDR1 and CDR2 (germline): SGHTA, FQGNSA. This CDR3 reads CASSNRGQGTDTQYF. In DNA form, the CDR3 reads TGTGCCAGCAGTAACAGGGGGCAGGGCACAGATACGCAGTATTTT.

The chain carries TRBV6-5 and TRBJ2-2, with D perhaps matching TRBD2 (7 bases). The CDR3 extends over 16 amino acids. CDR1 MNHEY and CDR2 SVGAGI come from the germline V gene. The V end lost 3 bases, the J end lost 6 bases, and 17 bases lay between the germline ends. In DNA, the CDR3 is TGTGCCAGCAGTTATCTGGGGGGGGCAAGTTCCGGGGAGCTGTTTTTT. It translates to CASSYLGGASSGELFF.

V is TRBV7-9 and J is TRBJ2-7; D is possibly TRBD2 (6 bases). Trimming removed 7 bases from V and 4 bases from J, with 20 bases in between. CDR1 and CDR2 from the germline V gene are SEHNR and FQNEAQ (reference sequence). The CDR3 consists of 15 residues. The CDR3 DNA is TGTGCCAGCACAGACCGGGACTCTTCCTGGTACGAGCAGTACTTC. Translated: CASTDRDSSWYEQYF.

CDR3 sequence: CASTLTGTRDYEQYF. The CDR3 region has the DNA TGTGCCAGCACCCTTACCGGGACTAGGGATTACGAGCAGTACTTC. This rearrangement joins TRBV28 to TRBJ2-7; 8 nucleotides align to TRBD2. The V segment lost 7 bases and the J segment 4 bases; nucleotides outside the gene matches: 12. There are 15 residues in the CDR3. Germline V CDR1 and CDR2: MDHEN, SYDVKM.

This chain joins TRBV2 and TRBJ2-7; TRBD2 agrees at 10 bases. CDR3 length equals 15 residues. The V segment lost 6 bases and the J segment 3 bases; nucleotides outside the gene matches: 8. Germline CDR1 reads SNHLY; CDR2 reads FYNNEI. DNA for the CDR3: TGTGCCAGCAGCCCGCGTCTAGCGGGAGTCTACGAGCAGTACTTC. Translating it yields CASSPRLAGVYEQYF.

This chain joins TRBV21-1 and TRBJ1-4. TRBV21-1 is deemed a pseudogene. This CDR3 has 19 amino acids. This CDR3 is CASSKVGSRPTDNNEKLFF. The CDR3 nucleotides read TGTGCCAGCAGCAAAGTAGGCTCTAGGCCCACGGATAACAATGAAAAACTGTTTTTT.

CDR3 loop: CASSLGTELDEQFF. The CDR3 DNA sequence: TGCGCCAGCAGCTTAGGGACAGAGCTCGATGAGCAGTTCTTC. This chain joins TRBV5-1 and TRBJ2-1; 7 bases match TRBD1. The CDR3 is made up of 14 amino acids. Germline-derived CDR1 and CDR2 are SGHRS and YFSETQ. Trimming removed 2 bases from V and 8 bases from J; junction bases left unmatched: 7.

The V gene is TRBV7-8, the J gene TRBJ1-2; weak D call: TRBD1 (5 bases). This CDR3 comprises 15 residues. Germline V lookup: CDR1 SGHVS, CDR2 FQNEAQ. V was pared by 1 base and J by 2 bases, with 11 bases between. For the CDR3, the DNA is TGTGCCAGCAGCTTAGTGTCCGGGGGAAACTATGGCTACACCTTC. This gives the protein CASSLVSGGNYGYTF.

In its sample, this clone was seen once. This chain connects TRBV19 to TRBJ2-3; 11 bases fit TRBD1. V lost 8 bases, J lost 2 bases, and 6 bases stayed unmatched. The CDR3 length is 15 residues. Germline values: CDR1 LNHDA, CDR2 SQIVND (reference sequence). The CDR3 coding sequence is TGTGCCAGTTCGGACAGGGGGCGCACCACAGATACGCAGTATTTT. Translation gives CASSDRGRTTDTQYF.

The rearrangement joins TRBV6-1 to TRBJ1-2; the D is unclear. V lost 11 bases to trimming and J lost 4 bases, with 14 bases between them. Looked up from germline, CDR1 is MNHNS and CDR2 is SASEGT. This CDR3 is 12 amino acids long. The CDR3 nucleotides are TGTGCCTCAACCGCTCCTAGCTATGGCTACACCTTC. It is translated as CASTAPSYGYTF.

The rearrangement links TRBV6-1 to TRBJ2-4, with 9 positions matching TRBD1. The CDR3 is 18 amino acids. In germline, CDR1 is MNHNS, CDR2 SASEGT. After removal of 2 bases from V and 2 bases from J, the junction contained 10 bases not matched to a gene. CDR3 sequence: CASSESAGTGSPKNIQYF. The CDR3 DNA reads TGTGCCAGCAGTGAATCAGCCGGGACAGGGTCACCCAAAAACATTCAGTACTTC.

J is TRBJ2-5 and V is TRBV7-9; 8 positions match TRBD1. CDR1 is SEHNR, CDR2 FQNEAQ, per germline (reference sequence). The V segment lost 1 base and the J segment 2 bases; nucleotides outside the gene matches: 9. The CDR3 is 17 amino acids. CDR3 region: CASSLGWSRTGQETQYF. In DNA form, the CDR3 reads TGTGCCAGCAGCTTAGGATGGTCCAGGACAGGGCAAGAGACCCAGTACTTC. Variable domain in full (rest from reference TRBV7-9 and TRBJ2-5): DTGVSQNPRHKITKRGQNVTFRCDPISEHNRLYWYRQTLGQGPEFLTYFQNEAQLEKSRLLSDRFSAERPKGSFSTLEIQRTEQGDSAMYLCASSLGWSRTGQETQYFGPGTRLLVL.

This clone was seen more than once but under ten times. The CDR3: CASSFSGGYNEQFF. The CDR3 DNA sequence: TGTGCCAGCAGCTTCAGCGGGGGGTACAATGAGCAGTTCTTC. This chain connects TRBV7-9 to TRBJ2-1; TRBD2 matches at 9 bases. Germline assignment: CDR1 SEHNR and CDR2 FQNEAQ (reference sequence). The CDR3 has 14 amino acids. V shed 3 bases, J shed 4 bases, and the junction held 1 base outside the gene matches.

V gene TRBV5-5 combines with J gene TRBJ1-1, with TRBD1 identical over 8 bases. Looked up from germline, CDR1 is SGHKS and CDR2 is YYEKEE (reference sequence). Unmatched junction bases numbered 7, after V lost 2 bases and J lost 4 bases. The CDR3 runs to 15 residues. The CDR3 is CASSFGTGISTEAFF. The DNA of the CDR3 is TGTGCCAGCAGCTTTGGGACAGGAATTAGCACTGAAGCTTTCTTT.

CDR3: CASSTPQRLETQYF. DNA of the CDR3: TGTGCCAGCAGCACCCCCCAGCGCTTAGAGACCCAGTACTTC. The chain couples TRBV7-9 to TRBJ2-5; D is undetermined. Trimming took off 5 bases at V and 4 bases at J, with 14 bases between the two ends. There are 14 residues in the CDR3. Germline lookup yields CDR1 SEHNR and CDR2 FQNEAQ (reference sequence).

This clone was seen ten or more times. The V gene is TRBV19, the J gene TRBJ2-7; D remains ambiguous. Trimming took 3 bases from V and 5 from J, leaving 5 bases between them. The CDR3 contains 11 residues. Germline CDR1 LNHDA, CDR2 SQIVND (reference sequence). CDR3 nucleotides: TGTGCCAGTAGTATTTATGACGAGCAGTACTTC. This translates into CASSIYDEQYF.

The chain couples TRBV30 to TRBJ2-1; 8 positions match TRBD2. Per the germline V gene, CDR1 is GTSNPN and CDR2 is SVGIG (reference sequence). This CDR3 comprises 12 residues. V shed 2 bases, J shed 10 bases, and the junction held 4 bases outside the gene matches. The CDR3 sequence: CAWSPIAGEQFF. The CDR3 DNA is TGTGCCTGGAGTCCTATAGCGGGGGAGCAGTTCTTC.

V gene TRBV5-1 combines with J gene TRBJ2-3; 14 nucleotides agree with TRBD2. The CDR3 length is 17 residues. Germline V gene lookup returns CDR1 SGHRS and CDR2 YFSETQ. Trimming cost V 4 bases and J 5 bases; bases outside gene matches: 9. CDR3 DNA sequence: TGCGCCAGCAGCCCCACGACTAGCGGGGGGGCCAGAGATACGCAGTATTTT. It encodes CASSPTTSGGARDTQYF.